This T cell receptor beta chain was recovered during a study of beta chain features in type 1 diabetes. Sorting of CD4+ naive, central memory, regulatory and stem cell-like memory cells was performed via CD45RO/CCR7/CD25/CD127/CD95/CD27. Without exception, sorted populations had purity beyond 95%. Findings and caveats of the study: VDJ junctions sequenced from type 1 diabetes patients showed fewer insertions and more deletions.

As to this clone: Its antigen remains unidentified.

What was sequenced were expressed TCRB transcripts, since all of the isolated RNA had been reverse transcribed. Sequencing used immunoSEQ multiplex PCR; TCRdb keeps in-frame clones, though not all of them. Here the sample spans about 220,000 clones, 9.5% to 13% being singletons. This receptor was identified in a man aged 18-30 years in good health. Material for sequencing was central memory CD4+ T cells from blood.

The CDR3 spells CASSQYQGYGEKLFF. The CDR3 DNA reads TGCGCCAGCAGCCAATATCAGGGGTATGGCGAAAAACTGTTTTTT. The chain combines TRBV4-1 with TRBJ1-4, with D possibly matching TRBD1 (6 bases). Germline-derived CDR1 and CDR2 are MGHRA and YSYEKL. V lost 2 bases and J 8 bases, leaving 15 bases between the germline ends. The CDR3 sequence is 15 residues long.